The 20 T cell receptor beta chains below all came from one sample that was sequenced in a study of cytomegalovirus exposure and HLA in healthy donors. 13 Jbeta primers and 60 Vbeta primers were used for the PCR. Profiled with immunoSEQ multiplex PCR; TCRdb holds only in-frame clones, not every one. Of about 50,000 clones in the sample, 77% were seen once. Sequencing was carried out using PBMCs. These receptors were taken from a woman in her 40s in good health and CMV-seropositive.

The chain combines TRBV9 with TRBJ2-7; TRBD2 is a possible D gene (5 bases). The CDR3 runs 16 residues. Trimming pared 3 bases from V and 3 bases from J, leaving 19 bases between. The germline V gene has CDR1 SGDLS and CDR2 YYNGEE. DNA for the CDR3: TGTGCCAGCAGCGGGACTGGGCTCGGATCGGACTACGAGCAGTACTTC. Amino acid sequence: CASSGTGLGSDYEQYF.

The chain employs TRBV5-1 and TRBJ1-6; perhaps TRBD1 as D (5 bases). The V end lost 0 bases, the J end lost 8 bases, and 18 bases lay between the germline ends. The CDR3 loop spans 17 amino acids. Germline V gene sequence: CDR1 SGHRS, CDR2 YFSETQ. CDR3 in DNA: TGCGCCAGCAGCTTGGATCAGGGTAGTCGTTCGGATTCACCCCTCCACTTT. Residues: CASSLDQGSRSDSPLHF.

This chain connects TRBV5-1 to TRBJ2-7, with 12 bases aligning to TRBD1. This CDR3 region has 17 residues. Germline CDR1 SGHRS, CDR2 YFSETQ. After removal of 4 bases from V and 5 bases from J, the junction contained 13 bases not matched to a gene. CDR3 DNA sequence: TGCGCCAGCAGCCCGGAGGGGACAGGGGGCAGAGAGGACGAGCAGTACTTC. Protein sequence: CASSPEGTGGREDEQYF.

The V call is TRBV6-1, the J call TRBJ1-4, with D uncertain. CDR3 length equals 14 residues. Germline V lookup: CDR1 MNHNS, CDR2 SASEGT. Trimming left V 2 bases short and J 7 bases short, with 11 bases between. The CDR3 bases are TGTGCCAGCAGTGAAAAGGGAGTCCGTGAAAAACTGTTTTTT. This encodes CASSEKGVREKLFF.

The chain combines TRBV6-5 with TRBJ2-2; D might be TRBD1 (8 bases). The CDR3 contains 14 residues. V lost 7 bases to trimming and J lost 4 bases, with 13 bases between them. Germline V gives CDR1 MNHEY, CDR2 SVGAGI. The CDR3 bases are TGTGCCAGCATCAACAGGGGGGGCACCGGGGAGCTGTTTTTT. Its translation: CASINRGGTGELFF.

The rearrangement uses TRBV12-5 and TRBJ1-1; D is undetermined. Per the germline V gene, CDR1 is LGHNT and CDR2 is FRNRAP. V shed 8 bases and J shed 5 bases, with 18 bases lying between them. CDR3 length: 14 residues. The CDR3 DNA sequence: TGTGCTAGTACCATGGACGCCCGCGGGACTGAAGCTTTCTTT. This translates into CASTMDARGTEAFF.

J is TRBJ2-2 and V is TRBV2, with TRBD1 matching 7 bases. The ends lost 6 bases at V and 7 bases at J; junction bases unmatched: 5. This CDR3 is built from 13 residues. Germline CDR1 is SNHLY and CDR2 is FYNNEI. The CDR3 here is CASRTQGDGELFF. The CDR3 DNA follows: TGTGCCAGCAGGACCCAGGGGGACGGGGAGCTGTTTTTT.

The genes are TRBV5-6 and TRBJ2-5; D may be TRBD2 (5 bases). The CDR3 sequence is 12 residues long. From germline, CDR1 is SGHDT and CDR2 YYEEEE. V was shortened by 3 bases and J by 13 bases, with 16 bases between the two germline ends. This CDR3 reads CASSSDGEIMYF. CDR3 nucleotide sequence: TGTGCCAGCAGCTCCGACGGGGAAATTATGTACTTC. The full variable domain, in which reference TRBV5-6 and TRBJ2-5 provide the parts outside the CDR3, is DAGVTQSPTHLIKTRGQQVTLRCSPKSGHDTVSWYQQALGQGPQFIFQYYEEEERQRGNFPDRFSGHQFPNYSSELNVNALLLGDSALYLCASSSDGEIMYFGPGTRLLVL.

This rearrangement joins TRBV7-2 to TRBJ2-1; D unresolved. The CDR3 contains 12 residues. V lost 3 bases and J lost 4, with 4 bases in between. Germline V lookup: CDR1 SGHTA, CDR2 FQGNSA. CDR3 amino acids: CASSFQYNEQFF. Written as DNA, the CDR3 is TGTGCCAGCAGCTTCCAGTACAATGAGCAGTTCTTC. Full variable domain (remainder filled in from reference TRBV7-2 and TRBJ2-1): GAGVSQSPSNKVTEKGKDVELRCDPISGHTALYWYRQSLGQGLEFLIYFQGNSAPDKSGLPSDRFSAERTGGSVSTLTIQRTQQEDSAVYLCASSFQYNEQFFGPGTRLTVL.

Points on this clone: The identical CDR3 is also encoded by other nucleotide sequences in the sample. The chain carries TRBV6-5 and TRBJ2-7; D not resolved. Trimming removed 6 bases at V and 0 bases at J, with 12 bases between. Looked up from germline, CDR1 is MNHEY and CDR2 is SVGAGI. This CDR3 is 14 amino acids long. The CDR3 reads CASSPLSPSYEQYF. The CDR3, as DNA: TGTGCCAGCAGCCCCCTTTCCCCCTCCTACGAGCAGTACTTC.

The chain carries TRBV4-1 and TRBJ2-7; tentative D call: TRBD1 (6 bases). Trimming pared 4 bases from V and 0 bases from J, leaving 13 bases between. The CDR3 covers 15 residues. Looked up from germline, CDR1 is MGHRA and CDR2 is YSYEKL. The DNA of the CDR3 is TGCGCCAGCAGCCTGAACCAGGGGAGCTCCTACGAGCAGTACTTC. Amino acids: CASSLNQGSSYEQYF.

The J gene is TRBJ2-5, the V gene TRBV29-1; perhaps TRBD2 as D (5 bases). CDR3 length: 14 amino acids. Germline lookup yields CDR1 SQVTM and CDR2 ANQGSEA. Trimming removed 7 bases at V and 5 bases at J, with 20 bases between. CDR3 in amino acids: CSARAAARVETQYF. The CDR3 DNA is TGCAGCGCCCGGGCCGCGGCGCGGGTGGAGACCCAGTACTTC.

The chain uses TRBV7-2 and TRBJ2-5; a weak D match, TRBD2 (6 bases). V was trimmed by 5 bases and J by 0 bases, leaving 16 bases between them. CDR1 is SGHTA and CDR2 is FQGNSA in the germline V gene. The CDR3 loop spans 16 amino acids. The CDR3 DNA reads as TGTGCCAGCAGCCCCTACCGCGGGACGAACCAAGAGACCCAGTACTTC. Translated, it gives CASSPYRGTNQETQYF.

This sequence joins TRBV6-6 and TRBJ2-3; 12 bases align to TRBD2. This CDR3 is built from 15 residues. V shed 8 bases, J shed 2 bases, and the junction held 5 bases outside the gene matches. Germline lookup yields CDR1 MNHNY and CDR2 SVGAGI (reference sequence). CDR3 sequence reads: CASGGLAGPTDTQYF. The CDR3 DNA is TGTGCCAGCGGGGGACTAGCGGGTCCCACAGATACGCAGTATTTT.

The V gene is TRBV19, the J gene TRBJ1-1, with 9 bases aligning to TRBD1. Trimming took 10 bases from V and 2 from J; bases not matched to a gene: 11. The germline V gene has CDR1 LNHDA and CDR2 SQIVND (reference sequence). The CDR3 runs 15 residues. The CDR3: CATKRGTGINTEAFF. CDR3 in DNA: TGTGCCACTAAAAGAGGGACAGGGATTAACACTGAAGCTTTCTTT.

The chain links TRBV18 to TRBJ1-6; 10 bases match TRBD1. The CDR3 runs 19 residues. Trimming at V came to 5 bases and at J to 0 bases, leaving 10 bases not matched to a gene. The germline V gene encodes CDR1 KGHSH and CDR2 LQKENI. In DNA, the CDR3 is TGTGCCAGCTCATCGTTAGACAGGGGGCTCAGCTCCTATAATTCACCCCTCCACTTT. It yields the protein CASSSLDRGLSSYNSPLHF.

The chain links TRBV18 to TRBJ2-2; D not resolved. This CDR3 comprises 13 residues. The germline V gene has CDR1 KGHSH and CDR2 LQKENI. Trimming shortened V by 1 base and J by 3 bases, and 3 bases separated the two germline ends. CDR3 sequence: CASSPLDTGELFF. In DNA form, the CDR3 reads TGTGCCAGCTCACCACTCGACACCGGGGAGCTGTTTTTT.

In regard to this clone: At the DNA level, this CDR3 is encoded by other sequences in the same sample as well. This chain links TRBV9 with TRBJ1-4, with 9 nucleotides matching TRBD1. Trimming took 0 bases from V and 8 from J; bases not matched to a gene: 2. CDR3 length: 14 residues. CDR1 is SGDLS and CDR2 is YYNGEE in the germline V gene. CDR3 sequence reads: CASSVGQGGEKLFF. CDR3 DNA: TGTGCCAGCAGCGTAGGACAGGGGGGAGAAAAACTGTTTTTT.

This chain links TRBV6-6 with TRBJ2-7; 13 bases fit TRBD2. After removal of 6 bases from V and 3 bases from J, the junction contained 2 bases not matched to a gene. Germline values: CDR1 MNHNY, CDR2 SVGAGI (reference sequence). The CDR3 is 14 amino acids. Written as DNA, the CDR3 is TGTGCCAGCAGCCGACTAGCGGGGGGCTACGAGCAGTACTTC. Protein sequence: CASSRLAGGYEQYF.

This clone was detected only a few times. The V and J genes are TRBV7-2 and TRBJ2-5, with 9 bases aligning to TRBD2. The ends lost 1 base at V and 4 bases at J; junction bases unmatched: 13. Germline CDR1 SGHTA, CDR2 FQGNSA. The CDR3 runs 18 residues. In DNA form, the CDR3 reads TGTGCCAGCAGCTTAGTCCCAATTGGCGGGGGGGGTAGAGAGACCCAGTACTTC. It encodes CASSLVPIGGGGRETQYF.